A selection of T cell receptor beta chains follows, all from one sample in a study of T cell repertoires in aging, cancer and after chemotherapy. MiXCR, applied by TCRdb to the multiplex PCR reads, yields one record per CDR3 protein. Here the sample spans about 8,400 distinct CDR3 sequences, roughly 30% being singletons. The material sequenced was blood. All receptors derive from a human donor in good health. Both conserved end residues are part of each CDR3. The D gene is left open where the match is weak. Not every row has a clone size; where given, it reads once, few, many or a size class.

cdr3_nt cdr3_aa v_call clone_size j_call d_call
TGTGCCAGCAGTTTTCAGGGTACGACCTCTGAAAAACTGTTTTTT CASSFQGTTSEKLFF TRBV27 NA TRBJ1-4 NA
TGCGCCAGCAGCCAAGATGGGGGCGCCACTAATGAAAAACTGTTTTTT CASSQDGGATNEKLFF TRBV4-3 NA TRBJ1-4 NA
TGTGCCAGCAGTTGGGCTAGCGGGGGTAACGAGCAGTACTTC CASSWASGGNEQYF TRBV12-3/TRBV12-4 few TRBJ2-7 TRBD2
TGTGCCATAGGGACAGGGGATAGCAATCAGCCCCAGCATTTT CAIGTGDSNQPQHF TRBV10-3 large TRBJ1-5 TRBD1
TGTGCCATCAGAGGACAGGAAGGGCAAGCTTTCTTT CAIRGQEGQAFF TRBV10-3 NA TRBJ1-1 TRBD1
TGTGCCAGTAGTATCTCCCAGACGATCGCCGGAAACACCATATATTTT CASSISQTIAGNTIYF TRBV19 medium-sized TRBJ1-3 NA
TGCAGCGTTCGATTTGGGGACTGGCCCTATGGCTACACCTTC CSVRFGDWPYGYTF TRBV29-1 medium-sized TRBJ1-2 NA
TGTGCCAGCAGTCCGAGGGCGGGGGTAGGGGACGAGCAGTACTTC CASSPRAGVGDEQYF TRBV12-3/TRBV12-4 few TRBJ2-7 TRBD2
TGTGCCAGTAGTTCCCCCGGACTGATTACCTACGAGCAGTACTTC CASSSPGLITYEQYF TRBV19 NA TRBJ2-7 NA
TGTGCCAGCACTCCGTCGACAGGCATGGGCCCAGATACGCAGTATTTT CASTPSTGMGPDTQYF TRBV6-5 NA TRBJ2-3 NA
TGTGCCAGCAATTTGGAACAGGGGGCGACTAGGGGCAATCAGCCCCAGCATTTT CASNLEQGATRGNQPQHF TRBV27 few TRBJ1-5 TRBD1
TGTGCCAGCAGCTTGCGCGGACTGAACACCGGGGAGCTGTTTTTT CASSLRGLNTGELFF TRBV5-4 few TRBJ2-2 NA
TGCAGTGCTAGCCCGGGACTAGCGGGGGGCCTTAACACCGGGGAGCTGTTTTTT CSASPGLAGGLNTGELFF TRBV20-1 NA TRBJ2-2 TRBD2
TGTGCCAGCAGTTTATGGGGCAATAGCAATCAGCCCCAGCATTTT CASSLWGNSNQPQHF TRBV12-3/TRBV12-4 NA TRBJ1-5 NA
TGTGCCACCAGCAGAGCCCCATCATGGGACTCTGGAAACACCATATATTTT CATSRAPSWDSGNTIYF TRBV15 NA TRBJ1-3 NA
TGTGCCAGCACGGGCGGGGGGTACACCGGGGAGCTGTTTTTT CASTGGGYTGELFF TRBV6-1 NA TRBJ2-2 TRBD2
TGTGCCACCAGCAGTTTTGGGACTGCCTCCTACGAGCAGTACTTC CATSSFGTASYEQYF TRBV15 NA TRBJ2-7 NA
TGTGCCAGTAGTATAACGGGCGGCCTACGTGGGGATGGCTACACCTTC CASSITGGLRGDGYTF TRBV19 few TRBJ1-2 NA
TGTGCCAGCAGCTGGACTTCTCCTAGCTCCTACAATGAGCAGTTCTTC CASSWTSPSSYNEQFF TRBV7-2 NA TRBJ2-1 NA
TGTGCCAGTAGTATCGGTCTAGCGGGGGGCGGAGATACGCAGTATTTT CASSIGLAGGGDTQYF TRBV19 medium-sized TRBJ2-3 TRBD2
TGTGCCAGCAGCTTTGGCGGGACAGGAGACAAAGCCGCCATATATTTT CASSFGGTGDKAAIYF TRBV5-4 few TRBJ1-3 TRBD1
TGTGCCAGCAGCTTTGACCAGGGGGCTGGAGGCTACACCTTC CASSFDQGAGGYTF TRBV11-1 NA TRBJ1-2 TRBD1
TGTGCCACCAGTGATGGGAGCGCTACTCACGGGTCACCCCTCCACTTT CATSDGSATHGSPLHF TRBV24-1 few TRBJ1-6 NA
TGTGCCAGCAGTCGACCCCAGGGGACAGATACGCAGTATTTT CASSRPQGTDTQYF TRBV5-4 NA TRBJ2-3 NA
TGTGCTAGTGGTTTGGTACACGGACAGGGGGTCACTGAAGCTTTCTTT CASGLVHGQGVTEAFF TRBV12-3/TRBV12-4 NA TRBJ1-1 TRBD1
TGTGCCATCAGTGAGTCCGGGGACACGTTGTTTGAAGGGACCCAGTACTTC CAISESGDTLFEGTQYF TRBV10-3 NA TRBJ2-5 NA
TGTGCCAGCTGGCCGTGTGGGGGGCGGAACACCGGGGAGCTGTTTTTT CASWPCGGRNTGELFF TRBV21-1 NA TRBJ2-2 NA
TGTGCCAGCAGCATTTACAGCTACGAGCAGTACTTC CASSIYSYEQYF TRBV6-2/TRBV6-3 NA TRBJ2-7 NA
TGTGCCAGCAGTTTCAGGACAGGGGGCGGTGGCTACACCTTC CASSFRTGGGGYTF TRBV27 NA TRBJ1-2 TRBD1
TGTGCCAGCAGTCAAGTAGGGGGGAACACTGAAGCTTTCTTT CASSQVGGNTEAFF TRBV12-3/TRBV12-4 NA TRBJ1-1 NA
TGTGCCAGCAGACTTACAGGTTCCATGAACACTGAAGCTTTCTTT CASRLTGSMNTEAFF TRBV6-2/TRBV6-3 NA TRBJ1-1 NA
TGTGCCAGCAGTTACTCGGAGGGGGGGGATACGCAGTATTTT CASSYSEGGDTQYF TRBV6-5 few TRBJ2-3 NA
TGTGCCAGCAAACGCTCATGGGGGTCAGAGACCCAGTACTTC CASKRSWGSETQYF TRBV6-5 medium-sized TRBJ2-5 NA
TGCGCCAGCAGCTTGACAGGGGATGGCGTCTATGGCTACACCTTC CASSLTGDGVYGYTF TRBV5-1 NA TRBJ1-2 TRBD1
TGTGCCAGTAGCGGTCTAACCGGGGAGCTGTTTTTT CASSGLTGELFF TRBV19 medium-sized TRBJ2-2 NA
TGTGCCAGCAGCCCCGGTGGGCTAGCGGGGACCGACGAGCAGTACTTC CASSPGGLAGTDEQYF TRBV7-2 NA TRBJ2-7 TRBD2
TGTGCCAGCAGCTTAAGGAGGGAAGGTGGTGAAAAACTGTTTTTT CASSLRREGGEKLFF TRBV13 few TRBJ1-4 NA
TGTGCCAGCAGTTACTCGATGGAGGGAACCAATCAGCCCCAGCATTTT CASSYSMEGTNQPQHF TRBV6-5 few TRBJ1-5 NA
TGCAGCGTTGGCGGCAGGGCGGCTGAGCAGTTCTTC CSVGGRAAEQFF TRBV29-1 large TRBJ2-1 NA
TGCAGTGCTAGACCTTTGCCAGGCACAGATACGCAGTATTTT CSARPLPGTDTQYF TRBV20-1 few TRBJ2-3 NA
TGTGCCAGCAGCGAGGGACAGGACGTTTCACCCCTCCACTTT CASSEGQDVSPLHF TRBV5-6 NA TRBJ1-6 TRBD1
TGCAGTGCAAAACCCCGGGGGGCTTTCAGGGAGCAGTTCTTC CSAKPRGAFREQFF TRBV20-1 NA TRBJ2-1 NA
TGTGCCAGCAGCCAAGATCACAGGCAGCCCCAGCATTTT CASSQDHRQPQHF TRBV5-5 NA TRBJ1-5 NA
TGCGCCAGCTCTGGGACTAGCGGTCTCTTGCTGGTTGGGGAGCAGTACTTC CASSGTSGLLLVGEQYF TRBV5-1 NA TRBJ2-7 TRBD2
TGTGCCAGCAGCTTGGTTAAAGGTGAGCAGTACTTC CASSLVKGEQYF TRBV5-4 NA TRBJ2-7 NA
TGTGCCAGCAGGCGAACAACCGGGACCCAGAGCTCCTACGAGCAGTACTTC CASRRTTGTQSSYEQYF TRBV27 medium-sized TRBJ2-7 NA
TGTGCCAGCAGTTACTTAGGGGGGCGAACTGAAGCTTTCTTT CASSYLGGRTEAFF TRBV6-5 NA TRBJ1-1 NA
TGTGCCAGCAGTTTTCCTAGCAATCAGCCCCAGCATTTT CASSFPSNQPQHF TRBV12-3/TRBV12-4 few TRBJ1-5 NA
TGCGCCAGCAGCTTAACCCCCGGGGTTAACTATGGCTACACCTTC CASSLTPGVNYGYTF TRBV5-1 NA TRBJ1-2 NA
TGTGCCAGCAGCCTATGGACTAGGGTATGGGAGCAGTTCTTC CASSLWTRVWEQFF TRBV6-5 NA TRBJ2-1 TRBD2
TGTGCCACCAGTGCGGGTGGCGAGCAGTACTTC CATSAGGEQYF TRBV24-1 NA TRBJ2-7 NA
TGTGCCAGCTACCCTCGGCAGGGTAGGTCACCCCTCCACTTT CASYPRQGRSPLHF TRBV6-1 few TRBJ1-6 NA
TGTGCCAGCAGTGACAGCTCTGGGACCAACGTCCTGACTTTC CASSDSSGTNVLTF TRBV6-4 once TRBJ2-6 NA
TGTGCCAGCAGTCGGACGGGCAGTTACGAGCAGTACTTC CASSRTGSYEQYF TRBV6-1 medium-sized TRBJ2-7 NA
TGTGCCAGCAGCTTGGTACAGATAAGCTCCTATAATTCACCCCTCCACTTT CASSLVQISSYNSPLHF TRBV5-6 few TRBJ1-6 NA
TGTGCCAGCTCACCCTTGGGACAGACGAGGAACACTGAAGCTTTCTTT CASSPLGQTRNTEAFF TRBV18 NA TRBJ1-1 TRBD1
TGCAGTGCTAGTAGACTAGCGGGGACGAGCTCCTACAATGAGCAGTTCTTC CSASRLAGTSSYNEQFF TRBV20-1 NA TRBJ2-1 TRBD2